This passage covers 5 T cell receptor beta chains from one sample sequenced in a study of blood T cell repertoires in COVID-19. The data were produced by immunoSEQ multiplex PCR, yet TCRdb's version contains in-frame clones alone and is incomplete. Of approximately 21,000 clones listed, around nine tenths are singletons. The sequenced sample consisted of peripheral blood. Receptors were obtained from a human donor in a cohort sampled during active COVID-19.

The chain employs TRBV27 and TRBJ2-3; 9 bases match TRBD2. The germline CDR1 and CDR2 sequences are MNHEY and SMNVEV (reference sequence). The CDR3 has 16 amino acids. V was clipped by 6 bases and J by 0 bases; unmatched bases: 7. CDR3 amino acids: CASSRSGGSSTDTQYF. In DNA form, the CDR3 reads TGTGCCAGCAGCCGTAGCGGGGGTTCTAGCACAGATACGCAGTATTTT.

This chain links TRBV11-2 with TRBJ1-1; tentative D call: TRBD1 (5 bases). Between the trimmed V and J ends, which lost 0 bases and 7 bases, there was a span of 15 bases. CDR1 and CDR2 (germline): SGHAT, FQNNGV. There are 15 residues in the CDR3. The CDR3 bases are TGTGCCAGCAGCTTAGATAAACCAGGGCGAAATGAAGCTTTCTTT. Translated: CASSLDKPGRNEAFF.

This chain joins TRBV29-1 and TRBJ2-7; TRBD1 is a possible D gene (7 bases). The length of the CDR3 is 12 residues. V lost 4 bases and J 7 bases, leaving 14 bases between the germline ends. Germline lookup yields CDR1 SQVTM and CDR2 ANQGSEA. Written as DNA, the CDR3 is TGCAGCGTTGGGGCAGGGGGGAGTGAGCAGTACTTC. This sequence encodes CSVGAGGSEQYF.

The chain couples TRBV9 to TRBJ2-5, with a possible D match to TRBD1 (5 bases). V dropped 7 bases and J dropped 0 bases, with 16 bases sitting between them. CDR1 and CDR2 from the germline V gene are SGDLS and YYNGEE. The CDR3 length is 15 residues. CDR3: CASGSGLTNQETQYF. In DNA, the CDR3 is TGTGCCAGCGGCTCAGGGCTAACTAACCAAGAGACCCAGTACTTC. Full variable domain (outside the CDR3, taken from reference TRBV9 and TRBJ2-5): DSGVTQTPKHLITATGQRVTLRCSPRSGDLSVYWYQQSLDQGLQFLIQYYNGEERAKGNILERFSAQQFPDLHSELNLSSLELGDSALYFCASGSGLTNQETQYFGPGTRLLVL.

This sequence joins TRBV25-1 and TRBJ1-5; D is uncertain. The germline V gene encodes CDR1 MGHDK and CDR2 SYGVNS. Between the trimmed V and J ends, which lost 6 bases and 1 base, there was a span of 13 bases. CDR3 length: 15 amino acids. CDR3 sequence: CASRASSGSNQPQHF. The DNA for the CDR3 is TGTGCCAGCAGGGCTAGTTCTGGCAGCAATCAGCCCCAGCATTTT.